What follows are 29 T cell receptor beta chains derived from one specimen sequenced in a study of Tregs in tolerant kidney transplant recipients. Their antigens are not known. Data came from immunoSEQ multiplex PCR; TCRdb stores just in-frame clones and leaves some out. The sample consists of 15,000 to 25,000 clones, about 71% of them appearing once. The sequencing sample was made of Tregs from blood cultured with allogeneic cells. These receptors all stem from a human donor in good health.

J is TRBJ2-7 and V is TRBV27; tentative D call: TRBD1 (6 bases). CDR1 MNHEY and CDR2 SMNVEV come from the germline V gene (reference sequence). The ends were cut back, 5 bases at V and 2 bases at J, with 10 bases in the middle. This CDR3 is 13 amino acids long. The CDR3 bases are TGTGCCAGCAGTCGGGGACACCCCTACGAGCAGTACTTC. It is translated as CASSRGHPYEQYF.

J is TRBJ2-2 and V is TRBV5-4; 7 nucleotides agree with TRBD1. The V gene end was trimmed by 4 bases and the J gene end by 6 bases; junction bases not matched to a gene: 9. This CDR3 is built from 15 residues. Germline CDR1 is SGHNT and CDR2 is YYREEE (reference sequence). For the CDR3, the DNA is TGTGCCAGCAGCGCCTGGGACAGAGGACCCGGGGAGCTGTTTTTT. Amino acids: CASSAWDRGPGELFF.

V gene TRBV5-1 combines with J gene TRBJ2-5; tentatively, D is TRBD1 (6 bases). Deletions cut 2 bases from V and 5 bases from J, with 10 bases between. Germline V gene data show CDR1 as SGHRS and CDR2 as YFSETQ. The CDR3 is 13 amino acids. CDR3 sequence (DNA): TGCGCCAGCAGCTTACAGGGTTCGGAGACCCAGTACTTC. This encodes CASSLQGSETQYF.

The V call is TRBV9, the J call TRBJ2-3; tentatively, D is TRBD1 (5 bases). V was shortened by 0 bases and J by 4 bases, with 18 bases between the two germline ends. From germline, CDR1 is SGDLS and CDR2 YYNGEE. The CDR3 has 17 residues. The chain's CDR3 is CASSVGKQGRVSDTQYF. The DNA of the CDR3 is TGTGCCAGCAGCGTAGGAAAGCAGGGTCGAGTCTCAGATACGCAGTATTTT.

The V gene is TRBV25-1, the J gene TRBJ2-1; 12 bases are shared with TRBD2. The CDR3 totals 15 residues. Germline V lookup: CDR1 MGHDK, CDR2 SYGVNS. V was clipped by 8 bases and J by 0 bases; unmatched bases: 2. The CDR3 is CASGLAGTSYNEQFF. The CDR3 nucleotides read TGTGCCAGCGGACTAGCGGGGACCTCCTACAATGAGCAGTTCTTC.

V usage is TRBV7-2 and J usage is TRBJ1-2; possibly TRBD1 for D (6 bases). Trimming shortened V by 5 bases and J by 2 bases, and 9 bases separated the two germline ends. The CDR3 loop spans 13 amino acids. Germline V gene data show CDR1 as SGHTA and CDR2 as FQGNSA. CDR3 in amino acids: CASSPDRNYGYTF. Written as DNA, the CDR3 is TGTGCCAGCAGCCCGGACAGAAACTATGGCTACACCTTC.

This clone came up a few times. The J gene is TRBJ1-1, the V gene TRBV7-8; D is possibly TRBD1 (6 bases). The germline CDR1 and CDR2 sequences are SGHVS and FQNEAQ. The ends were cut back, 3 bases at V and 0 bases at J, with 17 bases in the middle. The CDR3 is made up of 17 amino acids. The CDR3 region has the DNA TGTGCCAGCAGCTTGGCAGGGGTAAGGGGCATGAACACTGAAGCTTTCTTT. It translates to CASSLAGVRGMNTEAFF.

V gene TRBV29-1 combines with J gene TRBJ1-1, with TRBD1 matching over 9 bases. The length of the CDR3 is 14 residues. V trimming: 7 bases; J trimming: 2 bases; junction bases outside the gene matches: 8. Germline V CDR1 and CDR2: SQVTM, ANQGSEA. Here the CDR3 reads CSATRTGENTEAFF. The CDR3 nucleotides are TGCAGCGCCACCCGGACAGGGGAAAACACTGAAGCTTTCTTT.

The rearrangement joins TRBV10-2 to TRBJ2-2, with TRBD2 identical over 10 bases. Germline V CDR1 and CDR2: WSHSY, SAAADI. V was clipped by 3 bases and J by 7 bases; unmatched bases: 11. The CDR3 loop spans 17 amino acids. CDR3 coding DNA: TGCGCCAGCAGTGAATCGCTAGCGGGGGCATTAAGCGGGGAGCTGTTTTTT. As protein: CASSESLAGALSGELFF.

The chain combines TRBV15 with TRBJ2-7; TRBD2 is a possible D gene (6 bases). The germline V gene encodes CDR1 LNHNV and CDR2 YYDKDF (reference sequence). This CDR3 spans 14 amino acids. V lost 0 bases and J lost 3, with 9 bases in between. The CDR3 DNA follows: TGTGCCACCAGCAGAGATTTGCGGGGCTACGAGCAGTACTTC. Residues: CATSRDLRGYEQYF.

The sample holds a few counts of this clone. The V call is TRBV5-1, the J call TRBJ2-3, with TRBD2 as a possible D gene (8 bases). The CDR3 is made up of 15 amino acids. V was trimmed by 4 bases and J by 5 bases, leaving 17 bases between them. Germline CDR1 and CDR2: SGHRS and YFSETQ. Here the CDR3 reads CASSHRSGTVDTQYF. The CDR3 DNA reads TGCGCCAGCAGCCACCGTAGCGGGACAGTAGATACGCAGTATTTT.

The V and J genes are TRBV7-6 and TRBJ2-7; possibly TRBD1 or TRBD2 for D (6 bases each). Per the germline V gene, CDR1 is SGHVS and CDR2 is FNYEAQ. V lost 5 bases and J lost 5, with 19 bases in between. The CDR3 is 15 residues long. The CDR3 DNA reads TGTGCCAGCAGCCCCAAGGTGGGGGGCGTGGACGAGCAGTACTTC. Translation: CASSPKVGGVDEQYF.

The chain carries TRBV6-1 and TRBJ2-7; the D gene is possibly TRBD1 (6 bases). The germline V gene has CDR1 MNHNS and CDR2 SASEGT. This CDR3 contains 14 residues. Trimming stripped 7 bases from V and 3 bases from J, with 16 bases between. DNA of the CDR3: TGTGCCAGCAATTTTCGGGACATATTCTACGAGCAGTACTTC. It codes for CASNFRDIFYEQYF.

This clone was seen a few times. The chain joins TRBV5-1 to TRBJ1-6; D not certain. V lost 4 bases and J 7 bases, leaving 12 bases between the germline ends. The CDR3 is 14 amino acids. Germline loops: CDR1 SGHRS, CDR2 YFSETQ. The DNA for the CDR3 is TGCGCCAGCAGCAGTGGATGGGAGAATTCACCCCTCCACTTT. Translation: CASSSGWENSPLHF.

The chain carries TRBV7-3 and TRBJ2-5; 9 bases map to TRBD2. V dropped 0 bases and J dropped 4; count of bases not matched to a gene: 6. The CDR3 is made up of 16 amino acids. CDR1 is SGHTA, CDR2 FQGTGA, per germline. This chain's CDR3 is CASSLTSLAGLETQYF. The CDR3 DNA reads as TGTGCCAGCAGCTTAACTAGCCTAGCGGGGTTAGAGACCCAGTACTTC. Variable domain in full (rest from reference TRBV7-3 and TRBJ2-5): GAGVSQTPSNKVTEKGKYVELRCDPISGHTALYWYRQSLGQGPEFLIYFQGTGAADDSGLPNDRFFAVRPEGSVSTLKIQRTERGDSAVYLCASSLTSLAGLETQYFGPGTRLLVL.

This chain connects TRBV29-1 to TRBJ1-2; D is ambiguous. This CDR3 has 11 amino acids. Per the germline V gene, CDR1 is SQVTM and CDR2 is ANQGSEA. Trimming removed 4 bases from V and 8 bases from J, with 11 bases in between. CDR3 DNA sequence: TGCAGCGTTGGTGTCCCTCAAGGCTACACCTTC. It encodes CSVGVPQGYTF.

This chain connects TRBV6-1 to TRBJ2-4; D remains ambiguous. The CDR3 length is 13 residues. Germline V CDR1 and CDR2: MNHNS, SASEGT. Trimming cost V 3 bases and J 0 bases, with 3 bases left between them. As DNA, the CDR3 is TGTGCCAGCAGTGATGGAGCCAAAAACATTCAGTACTTC. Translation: CASSDGAKNIQYF.

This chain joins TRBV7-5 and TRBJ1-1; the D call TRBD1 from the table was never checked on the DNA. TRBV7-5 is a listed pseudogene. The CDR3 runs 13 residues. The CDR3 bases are TGTGCCAGCAGCTTGTTCCAGAATACTGAAGCTTTCTTT. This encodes CASSLFQNTEAFF.

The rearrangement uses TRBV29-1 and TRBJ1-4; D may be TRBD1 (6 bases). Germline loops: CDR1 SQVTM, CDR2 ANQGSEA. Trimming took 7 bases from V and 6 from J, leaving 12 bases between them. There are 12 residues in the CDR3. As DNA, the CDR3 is TGCAGCGCGTGGAGGGGGGATGAAAAACTGTTTTTT. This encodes CSAWRGDEKLFF.

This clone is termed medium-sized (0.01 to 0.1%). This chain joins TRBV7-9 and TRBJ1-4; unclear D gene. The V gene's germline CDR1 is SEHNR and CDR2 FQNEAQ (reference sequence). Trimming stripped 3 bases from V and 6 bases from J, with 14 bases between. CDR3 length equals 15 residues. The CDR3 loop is CASSLEGLRDEKLFF. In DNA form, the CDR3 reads TGTGCCAGCAGCTTGGAGGGCTTAAGGGATGAAAAACTGTTTTTT.

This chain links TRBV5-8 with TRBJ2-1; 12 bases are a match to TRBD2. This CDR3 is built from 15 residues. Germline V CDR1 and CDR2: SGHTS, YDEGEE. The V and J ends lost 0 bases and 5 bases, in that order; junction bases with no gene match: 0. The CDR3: CASSLGLAGDNEQFF. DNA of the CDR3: TGTGCCAGCAGCTTGGGACTAGCGGGAGACAATGAGCAGTTCTTC.

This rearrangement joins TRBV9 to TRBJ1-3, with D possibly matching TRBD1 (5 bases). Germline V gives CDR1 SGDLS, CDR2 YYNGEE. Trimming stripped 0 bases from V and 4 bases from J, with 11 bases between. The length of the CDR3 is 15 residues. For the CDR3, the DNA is TGTGCCAGCAGCGTAGTAGGGACCGGAGGAAACACCATATATTTT. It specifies CASSVVGTGGNTIYF.

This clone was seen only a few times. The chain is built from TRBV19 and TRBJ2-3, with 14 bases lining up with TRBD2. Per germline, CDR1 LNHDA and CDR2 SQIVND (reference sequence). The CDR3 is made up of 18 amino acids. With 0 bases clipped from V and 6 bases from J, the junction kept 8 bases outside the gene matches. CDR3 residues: CASSIDMGTSGSADTQYF. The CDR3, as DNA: TGTGCCAGTAGTATAGATATGGGGACTAGCGGGAGTGCGGATACGCAGTATTTT.

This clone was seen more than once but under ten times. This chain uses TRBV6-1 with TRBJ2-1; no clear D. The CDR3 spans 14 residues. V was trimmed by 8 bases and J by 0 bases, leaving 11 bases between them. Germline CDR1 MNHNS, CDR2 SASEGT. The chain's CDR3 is CASLEVGSYNEQFF. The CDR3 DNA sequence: TGTGCCAGCCTTGAGGTAGGCTCCTACAATGAGCAGTTCTTC.

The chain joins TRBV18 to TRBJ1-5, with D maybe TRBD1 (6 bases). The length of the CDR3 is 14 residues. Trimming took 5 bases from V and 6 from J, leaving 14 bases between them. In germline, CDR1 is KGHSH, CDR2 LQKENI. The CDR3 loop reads CASSLEDRRQPQHF. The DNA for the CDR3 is TGTGCCAGCTCATTAGAGGACAGACGTCAGCCCCAGCATTTT.

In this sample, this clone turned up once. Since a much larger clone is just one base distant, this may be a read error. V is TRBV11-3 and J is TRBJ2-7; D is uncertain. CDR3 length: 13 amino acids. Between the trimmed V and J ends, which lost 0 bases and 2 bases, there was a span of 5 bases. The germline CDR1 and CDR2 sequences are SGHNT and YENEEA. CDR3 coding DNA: TGTGCCAGCAGCTTAGACCGAACCTACGAGCAGTACTTC. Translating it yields CASSLDRTYEQYF.

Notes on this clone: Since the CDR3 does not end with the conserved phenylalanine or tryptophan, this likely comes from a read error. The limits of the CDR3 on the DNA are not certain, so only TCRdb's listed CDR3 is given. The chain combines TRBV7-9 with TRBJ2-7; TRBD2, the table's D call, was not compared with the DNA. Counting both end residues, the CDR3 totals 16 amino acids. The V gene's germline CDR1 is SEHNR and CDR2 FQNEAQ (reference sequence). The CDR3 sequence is CASSFGGREAPNGPVI.

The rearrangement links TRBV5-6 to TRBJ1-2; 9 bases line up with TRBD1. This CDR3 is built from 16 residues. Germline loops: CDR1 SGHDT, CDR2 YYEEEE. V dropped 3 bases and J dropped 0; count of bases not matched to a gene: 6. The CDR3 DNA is TGTGCCAGCAGCTCTCCCGGGACAGGGACTAACTATGGCTACACCTTC. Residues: CASSSPGTGTNYGYTF. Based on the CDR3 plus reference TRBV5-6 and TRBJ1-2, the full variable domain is DAGVTQSPTHLIKTRGQQVTLRCSPKSGHDTVSWYQQALGQGPQFIFQYYEEEERQRGNFPDRFSGHQFPNYSSELNVNALLLGDSALYLCASSSPGTGTNYGYTFGSGTRLTVV.

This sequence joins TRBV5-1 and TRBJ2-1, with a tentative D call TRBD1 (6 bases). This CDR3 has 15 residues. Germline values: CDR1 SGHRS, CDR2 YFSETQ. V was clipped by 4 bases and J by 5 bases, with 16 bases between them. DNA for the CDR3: TGCGCCAGCAGCGGGGGACAAACCCACAACAATGAGCAGTTCTTC. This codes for CASSGGQTHNNEQFF.